These 11 T cell receptor beta chains originate from one sample sequenced in a study of radiotherapy plus CTLA-4 blockade in lung cancer. Some clones are missing from TCRdb's copy, which holds only in-frame ones; the method was immunoSEQ multiplex PCR. The data show just over 60,000 clones, approximately 80% seen once. The sample in question was peripheral blood, obtained from a patient treated with radiotherapy plus ipilimumab. These receptors all stem from a human donor with non-small cell lung cancer who had a complete response to radiotherapy plus ipilimumab.

The chain employs TRBV5-4 and TRBJ1-2, with 9 nucleotides matching TRBD1. Looked up from germline, CDR1 is SGHNT and CDR2 is YYREEE (reference sequence). V lost 3 bases, J lost 6 bases, and 6 bases stayed unmatched. There are 14 residues in the CDR3. Here the CDR3 DNA reads TGTGCCAGCAGCTGGGGGACAGGGCTGGATGGCTACACCTTC. This translates into CASSWGTGLDGYTF.

The chain has TRBV7-2 and TRBJ2-4; D gene unclear. Germline assignment: CDR1 SGHTA and CDR2 FQGNSA. Trimming pared 5 bases from V and 2 bases from J, leaving 13 bases between. CDR3 length equals 15 residues. The CDR3 reads CASSPTSGTKNIQYF. In DNA form, the CDR3 reads TGTGCCAGCAGCCCGACCAGTGGAACCAAAAACATTCAGTACTTC.

This clone was seen only a few times. The CDR3 sequence is CASSVETTYNEQFF. The CDR3 coding sequence is TGTGCCAGCAGCGTAGAGACTACCTACAATGAGCAGTTCTTC. The rearrangement joins TRBV9 to TRBJ2-1, with TRBD2 as a possible D gene (5 bases). The V and J ends lost 0 bases and 2 bases respectively, with 6 bases between them. CDR3 length: 14 residues. Germline-derived CDR1 and CDR2 are SGDLS and YYNGEE.

V is TRBV6-5 and J is TRBJ2-7, with unresolved D. The germline V and J ends were trimmed by 6 bases and 5 bases, with 17 bases remaining between them. Germline lookup yields CDR1 MNHEY and CDR2 SVGAGI. The CDR3 runs 14 residues. In DNA form, the CDR3 reads TGTGCCAGCAGGTCCTCTACCCTCTTAAACGAGCAGTACTTC. It is translated as CASRSSTLLNEQYF.

The chain joins TRBV6-6 to TRBJ1-5; 9 bases map to TRBD1. The CDR3 spans 14 residues. Germline assignment: CDR1 MNHNY and CDR2 SVGAGI (reference sequence). V shed 10 bases, J shed 6 bases, and the junction held 10 bases outside the gene matches. The CDR3, as DNA: TGTGCCAATGCTCGGGACAGGGACGGTCAGCCCCAGCATTTT. It yields the protein CANARDRDGQPQHF.

V is TRBV18 and J is TRBJ2-5, with 7 bases fitting TRBD2. The CDR3 loop spans 15 amino acids. Germline V gives CDR1 KGHSH, CDR2 LQKENI. Trimming cost V 4 bases and J 4 bases; bases outside gene matches: 9. CDR3 bases: TGTGCCAGCTCACACCAACCCAAGCGGGGAGAGACCCAGTACTTC. This encodes CASSHQPKRGETQYF.

This clone was seen a handful of times. The chain recombines TRBV19 with TRBJ1-4; unclear D gene. Germline CDR1 is LNHDA and CDR2 is SQIVND (reference sequence). The CDR3 loop spans 15 amino acids. V was shortened by 3 bases and J by 4 bases, with 12 bases between the two germline ends. This CDR3 is CASSIGPRYNEKLFF. CDR3 bases: TGTGCCAGTAGTATTGGTCCGAGATATAATGAAAAACTGTTTTTT.

This chain joins TRBV27 and TRBJ2-6; 7 bases are a match to TRBD1. J was trimmed by 0 bases and V by 2 bases; bases with no gene match: 4. The CDR3 is made up of 17 amino acids. Germline V gene lookup returns CDR1 MNHEY and CDR2 SMNVEV (reference sequence). CDR3 nucleotides: TGTGCCAGCAGTTTAGGCAGGGGGATCTCTGGGGCCAACGTCCTGACTTTC. Translation: CASSLGRGISGANVLTF.

This clone was detected only once. J is TRBJ2-1 and V is TRBV29-1; 8 bases fit TRBD2. This CDR3 contains 18 residues. Germline V gene data show CDR1 as SQVTM and CDR2 as ANQGSEA. CDR3 sequence reads: CSFGGGSGGSSSYNEQFF. The CDR3 DNA sequence: TGCAGTTTTGGGGGAGGAAGCGGGGGTTCTAGCTCCTACAATGAGCAGTTCTTC.

This clone was recorded a few times. The chain uses TRBV19 and TRBJ1-5; 7 nucleotides align to TRBD1. The CDR3 spans 16 residues. Germline values: CDR1 LNHDA, CDR2 SQIVND (reference sequence). After removal of 0 bases from V and 5 bases from J, the junction contained 7 bases not matched to a gene. CDR3 bases: TGTGCCAGTAGTATAGAAGGCAGGGGGAACTATCAGCCCCAGCATTTT. This codes for CASSIEGRGNYQPQHF.

This chain links TRBV6-6 with TRBJ1-1; D ambiguous. Trimming left V 2 bases short and J 1 base short, with 11 bases between. Germline V gene lookup returns CDR1 MNHNY and CDR2 SVGAGI (reference sequence). This CDR3 region has 15 residues. The chain's CDR3 is CASSYGNAANTEAFF. In DNA, the CDR3 is TGTGCCAGCAGTTACGGGAACGCAGCGAACACTGAAGCTTTCTTT.